This TCR beta chain was documented in a study of Graves' ophthalmopathy and Graves' hyperthyroidism. Germline CDR1 ENHRY, CDR2 SYGVKD. This CDR3 is 16 amino acids long. Comment on this clonotype: Relative to the germline gene, one junction end is altered; a read error may explain this.

People with hyperthyroidism were aged 18 to 65 and newly diagnosed, under 2 months' duration. In this cohort, patients with other autoimmune diseases, uncontrolled infections, pregnancy or lactation were excluded. TCR beta CDR3 regions were amplified from RNA transcripts. An initial RT-PCR round employing HTBI primers preceded a second-round multiplex PCR. TCRdb independently ran MiXCR on the multiplex PCR reads; one entry per CDR3 protein. In the table there are 900,000 to 1,200,000 distinct CDR3 sequences, less than 45% of which are singletons. Sequencing input: peripheral blood or thyroid tissue (not recorded which). The gene calls are TRBV10-3 and TRBJ2-6, with D possibly being TRBD2 (6 bases). The clonotype comes from an adult man with Graves' hyperthyroidism. DNA for the CDR3: TGTGCCAGCAGTTACGGAGGGATTGGTGGGGCCAACGTCCTGACTTTC. Encoded protein: CASSYGGIGGANVLTF.